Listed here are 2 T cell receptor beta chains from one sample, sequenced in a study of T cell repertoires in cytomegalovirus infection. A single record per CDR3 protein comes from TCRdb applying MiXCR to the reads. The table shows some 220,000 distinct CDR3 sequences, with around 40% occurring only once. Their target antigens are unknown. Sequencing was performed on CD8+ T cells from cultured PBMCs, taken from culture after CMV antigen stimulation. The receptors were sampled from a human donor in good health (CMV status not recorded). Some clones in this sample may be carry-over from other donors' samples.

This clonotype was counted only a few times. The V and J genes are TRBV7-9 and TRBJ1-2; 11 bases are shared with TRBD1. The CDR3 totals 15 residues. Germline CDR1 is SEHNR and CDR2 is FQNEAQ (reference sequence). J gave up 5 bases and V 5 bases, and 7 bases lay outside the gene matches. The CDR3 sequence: CASSPRTGGDYGYTF. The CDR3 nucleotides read TGTGCCAGCAGCCCCCGGACAGGGGGCGATTATGGCTACACCTTC. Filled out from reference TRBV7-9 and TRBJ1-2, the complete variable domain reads DTGVSQNPRHKITKRGQNVTFRCDPISEHNRLYWYRQTLGQGPEFLTYFQNEAQLEKSRLLSDRFSAERPKGSFSTLEIQRTEQGDSAMYLCASSPRTGGDYGYTFGSGTRLTVV.

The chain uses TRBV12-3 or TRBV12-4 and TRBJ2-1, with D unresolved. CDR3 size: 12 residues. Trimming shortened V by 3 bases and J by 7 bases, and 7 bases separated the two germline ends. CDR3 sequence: CASSFGPNEQFF. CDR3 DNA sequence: TGTGCCAGCAGTTTTGGCCCAAATGAGCAGTTCTTC.